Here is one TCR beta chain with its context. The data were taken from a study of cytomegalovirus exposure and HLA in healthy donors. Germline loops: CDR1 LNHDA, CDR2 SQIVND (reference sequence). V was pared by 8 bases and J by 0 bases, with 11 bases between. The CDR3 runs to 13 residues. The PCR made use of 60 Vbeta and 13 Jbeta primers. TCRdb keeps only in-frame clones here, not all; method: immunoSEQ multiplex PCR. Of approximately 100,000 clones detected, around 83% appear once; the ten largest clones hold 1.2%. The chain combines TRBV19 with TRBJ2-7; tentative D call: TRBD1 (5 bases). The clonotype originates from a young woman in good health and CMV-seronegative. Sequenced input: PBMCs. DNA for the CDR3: TGTGCCAGTGCCGACAGCCACTCCTACGAGCAGTACTTC. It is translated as CASADSHSYEQYF.